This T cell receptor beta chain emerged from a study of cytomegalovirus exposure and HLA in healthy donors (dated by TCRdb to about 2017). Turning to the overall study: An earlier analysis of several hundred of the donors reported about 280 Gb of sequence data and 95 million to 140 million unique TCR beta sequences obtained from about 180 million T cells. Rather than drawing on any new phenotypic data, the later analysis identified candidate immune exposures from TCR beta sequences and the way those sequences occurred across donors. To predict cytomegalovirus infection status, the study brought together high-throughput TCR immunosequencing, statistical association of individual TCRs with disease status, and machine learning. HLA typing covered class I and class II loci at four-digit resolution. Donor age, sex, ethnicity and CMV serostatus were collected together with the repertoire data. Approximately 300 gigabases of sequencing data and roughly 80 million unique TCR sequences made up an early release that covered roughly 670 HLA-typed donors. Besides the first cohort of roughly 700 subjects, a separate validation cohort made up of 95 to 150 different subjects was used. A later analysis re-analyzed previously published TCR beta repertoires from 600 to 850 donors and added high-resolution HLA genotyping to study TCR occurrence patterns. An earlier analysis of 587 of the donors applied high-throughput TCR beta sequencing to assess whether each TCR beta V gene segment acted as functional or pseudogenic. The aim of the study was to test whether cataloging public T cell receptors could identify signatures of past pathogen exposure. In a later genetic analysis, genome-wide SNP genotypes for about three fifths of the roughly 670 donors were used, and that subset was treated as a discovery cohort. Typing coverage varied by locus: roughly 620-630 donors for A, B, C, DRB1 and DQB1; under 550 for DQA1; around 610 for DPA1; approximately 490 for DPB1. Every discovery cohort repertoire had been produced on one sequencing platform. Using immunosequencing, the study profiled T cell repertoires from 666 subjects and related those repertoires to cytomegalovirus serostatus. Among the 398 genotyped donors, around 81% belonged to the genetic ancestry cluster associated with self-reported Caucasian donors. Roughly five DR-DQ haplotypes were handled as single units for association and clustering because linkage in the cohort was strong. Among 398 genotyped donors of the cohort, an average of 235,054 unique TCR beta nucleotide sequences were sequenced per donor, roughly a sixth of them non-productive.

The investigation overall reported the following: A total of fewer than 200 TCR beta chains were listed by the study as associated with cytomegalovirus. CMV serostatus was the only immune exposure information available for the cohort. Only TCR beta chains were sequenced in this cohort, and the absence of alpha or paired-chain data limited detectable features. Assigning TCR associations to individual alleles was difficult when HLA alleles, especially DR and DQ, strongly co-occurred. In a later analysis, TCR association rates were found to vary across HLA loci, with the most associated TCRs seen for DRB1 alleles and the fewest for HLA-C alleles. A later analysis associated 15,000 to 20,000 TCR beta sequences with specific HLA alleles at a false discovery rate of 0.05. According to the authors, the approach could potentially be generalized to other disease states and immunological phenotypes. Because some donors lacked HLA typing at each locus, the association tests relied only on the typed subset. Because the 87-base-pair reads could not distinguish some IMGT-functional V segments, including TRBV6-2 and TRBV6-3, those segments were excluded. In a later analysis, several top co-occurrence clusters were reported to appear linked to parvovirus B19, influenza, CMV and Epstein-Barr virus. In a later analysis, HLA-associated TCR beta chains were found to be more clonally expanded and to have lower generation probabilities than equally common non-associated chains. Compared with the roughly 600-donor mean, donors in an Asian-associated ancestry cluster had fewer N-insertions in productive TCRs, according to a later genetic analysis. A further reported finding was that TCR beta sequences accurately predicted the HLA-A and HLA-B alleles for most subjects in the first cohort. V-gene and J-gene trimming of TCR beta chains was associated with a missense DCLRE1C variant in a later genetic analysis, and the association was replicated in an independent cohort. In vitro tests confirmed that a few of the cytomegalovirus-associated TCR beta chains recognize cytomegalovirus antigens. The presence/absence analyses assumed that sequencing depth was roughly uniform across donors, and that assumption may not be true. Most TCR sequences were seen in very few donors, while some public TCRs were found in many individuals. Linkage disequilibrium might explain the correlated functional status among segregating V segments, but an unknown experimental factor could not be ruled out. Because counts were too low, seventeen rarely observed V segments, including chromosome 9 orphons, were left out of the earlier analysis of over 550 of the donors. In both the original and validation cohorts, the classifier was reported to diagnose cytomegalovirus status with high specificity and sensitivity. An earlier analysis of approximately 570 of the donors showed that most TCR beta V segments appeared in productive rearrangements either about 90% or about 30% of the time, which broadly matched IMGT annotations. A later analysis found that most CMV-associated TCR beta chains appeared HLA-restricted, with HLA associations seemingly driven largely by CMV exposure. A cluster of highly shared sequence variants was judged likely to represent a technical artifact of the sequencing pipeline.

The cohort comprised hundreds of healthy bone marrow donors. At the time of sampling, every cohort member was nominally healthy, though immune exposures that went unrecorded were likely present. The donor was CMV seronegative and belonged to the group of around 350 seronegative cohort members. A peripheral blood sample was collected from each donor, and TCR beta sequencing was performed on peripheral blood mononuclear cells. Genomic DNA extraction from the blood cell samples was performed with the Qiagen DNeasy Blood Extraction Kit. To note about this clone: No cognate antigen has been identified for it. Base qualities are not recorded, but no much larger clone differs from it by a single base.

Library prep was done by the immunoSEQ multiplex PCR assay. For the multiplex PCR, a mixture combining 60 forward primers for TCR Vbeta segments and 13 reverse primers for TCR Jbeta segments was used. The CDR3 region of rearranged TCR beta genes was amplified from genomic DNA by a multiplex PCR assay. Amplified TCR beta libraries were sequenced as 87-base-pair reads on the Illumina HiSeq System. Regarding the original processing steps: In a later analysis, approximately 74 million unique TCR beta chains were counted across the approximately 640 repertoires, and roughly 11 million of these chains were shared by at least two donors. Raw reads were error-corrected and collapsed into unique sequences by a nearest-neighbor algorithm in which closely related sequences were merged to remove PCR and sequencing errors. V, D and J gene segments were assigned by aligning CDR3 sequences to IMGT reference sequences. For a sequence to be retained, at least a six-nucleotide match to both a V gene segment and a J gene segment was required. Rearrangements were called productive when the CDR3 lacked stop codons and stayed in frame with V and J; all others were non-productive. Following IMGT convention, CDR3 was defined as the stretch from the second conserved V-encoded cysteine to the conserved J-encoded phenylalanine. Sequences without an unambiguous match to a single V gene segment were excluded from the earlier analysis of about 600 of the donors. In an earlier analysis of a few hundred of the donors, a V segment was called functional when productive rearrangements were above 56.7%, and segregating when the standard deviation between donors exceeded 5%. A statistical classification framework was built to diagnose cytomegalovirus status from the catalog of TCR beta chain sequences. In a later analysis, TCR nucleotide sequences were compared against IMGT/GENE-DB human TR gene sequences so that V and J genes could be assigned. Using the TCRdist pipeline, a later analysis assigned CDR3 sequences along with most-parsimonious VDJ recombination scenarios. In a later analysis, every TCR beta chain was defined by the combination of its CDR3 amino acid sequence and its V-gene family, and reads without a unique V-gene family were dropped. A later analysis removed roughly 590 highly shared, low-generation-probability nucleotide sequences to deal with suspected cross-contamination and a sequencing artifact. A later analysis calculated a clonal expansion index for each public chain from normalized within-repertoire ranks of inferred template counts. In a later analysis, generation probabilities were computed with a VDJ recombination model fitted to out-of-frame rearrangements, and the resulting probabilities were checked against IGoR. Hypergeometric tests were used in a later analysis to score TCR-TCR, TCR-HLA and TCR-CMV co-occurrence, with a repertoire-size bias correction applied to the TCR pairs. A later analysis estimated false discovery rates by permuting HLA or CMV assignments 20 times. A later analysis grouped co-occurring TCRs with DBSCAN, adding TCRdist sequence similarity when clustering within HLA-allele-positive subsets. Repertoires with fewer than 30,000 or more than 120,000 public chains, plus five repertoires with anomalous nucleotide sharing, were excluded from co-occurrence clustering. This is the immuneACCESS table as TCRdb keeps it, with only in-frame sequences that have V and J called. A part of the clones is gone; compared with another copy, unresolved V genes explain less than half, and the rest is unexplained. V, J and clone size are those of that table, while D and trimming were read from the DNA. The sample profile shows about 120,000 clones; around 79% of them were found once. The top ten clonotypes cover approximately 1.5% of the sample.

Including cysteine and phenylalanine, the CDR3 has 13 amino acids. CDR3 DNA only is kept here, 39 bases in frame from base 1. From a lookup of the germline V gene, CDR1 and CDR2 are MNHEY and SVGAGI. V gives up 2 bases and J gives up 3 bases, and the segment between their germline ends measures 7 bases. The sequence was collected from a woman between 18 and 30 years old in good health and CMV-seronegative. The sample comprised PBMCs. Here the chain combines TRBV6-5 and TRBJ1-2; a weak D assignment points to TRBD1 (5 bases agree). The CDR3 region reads CASSYGGDYGYTF. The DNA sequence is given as TGTGCCAGCAGTTACGGGGGGGACTATGGCTACACCTTC.